The entry that follows covers one T cell receptor beta chain sequence. The time point denotes: baseline, week 1 (first vaccination visit). Treatment in this sample: pre-vaccination baseline after standard-of-care therapy. This specimen belongs to a study of a mutant IDH1 vaccine in newly diagnosed glioma. Profiling relied on immunoSEQ multiplex PCR, and the TCRdb table lists in-frame clones only, not all of them. Here the sample spans about 98,000 clones, 85% to 90% being singletons. This CDR3 comprises 14 residues. With 6 bases removed from V and 1 base from J, the gap between germline ends came to 12 bases. Per germline, CDR1 LNHDA and CDR2 SQIVND (reference sequence).

The gene calls are TRBV19 and TRBJ1-1; tentative D call: TRBD1 (6 bases). Sequencing was performed on PBMCs, taken from a glioma patient treated with radiotherapy, temozolomide or both. The origin of this receptor is a woman aged 50 to 60 with glioma. The CDR3 region has the DNA TGTGCCAGTAGCCCCTCGGGACAGAACACTGAAGCTTTCTTT. Translation gives CASSPSGQNTEAFF.